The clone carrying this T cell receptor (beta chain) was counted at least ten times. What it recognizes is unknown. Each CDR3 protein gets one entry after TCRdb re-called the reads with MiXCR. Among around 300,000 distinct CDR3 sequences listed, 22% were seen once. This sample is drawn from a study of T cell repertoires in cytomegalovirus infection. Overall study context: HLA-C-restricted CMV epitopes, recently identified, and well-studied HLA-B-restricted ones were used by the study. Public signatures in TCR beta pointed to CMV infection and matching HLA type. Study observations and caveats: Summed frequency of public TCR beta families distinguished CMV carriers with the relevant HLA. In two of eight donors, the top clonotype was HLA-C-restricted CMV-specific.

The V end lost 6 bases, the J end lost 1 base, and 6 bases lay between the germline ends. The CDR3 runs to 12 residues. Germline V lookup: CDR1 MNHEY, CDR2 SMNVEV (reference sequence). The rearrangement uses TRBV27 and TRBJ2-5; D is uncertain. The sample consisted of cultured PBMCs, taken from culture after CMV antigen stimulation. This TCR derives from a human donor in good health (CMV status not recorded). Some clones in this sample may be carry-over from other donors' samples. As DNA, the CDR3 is TGTGCCAGCAGAGACATCCAAGAGACCCAGTACTTC. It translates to CASRDIQETQYF.